This T cell receptor beta chain is drawn from a study of OX40 agonist ivuxolimab in advanced cancers. Study background: The dose-escalation cohort was approximately 80% male, with a mean age of around 60 years, ranging about 20 to 85.

For this clone: Antigen: not known.

Overall study findings and caveats: The antigens recognized by the expanded peripheral T cells, that is their antigen specificity, were not determined. The average count of expanded clones was higher among CD8+ T cells than among CD4+.

Only in-frame clones appear in the TCRdb table, and some are missing; sequencing was by immunoSEQ multiplex PCR. The sample has just under 45,000 clones, 75% to 85% seen once; the top ten hold about 4%. CDR1 is MNHEY, CDR2 SVGAGI, per germline. The CDR3 consists of 15 residues. V was shortened by 6 bases and J by 10 bases, with 22 bases between the two germline ends. This clonotype was obtained from an adult with an advanced solid tumor such as melanoma, head and neck, liver or kidney cancer. This chain connects TRBV6-5 to TRBJ2-1; tentative D call: TRBD2 (5 bases). Sequences were derived from CD4+ or CD8+ T cells sorted from blood, sampled in a trial of the OX40 agonist ivuxolimab. CDR3 loop: CASSPMWEKLVEQFF. CDR3 nucleotides: TGTGCCAGCAGCCCGATGTGGGAGAAGCTTGTAGAGCAGTTCTTC.